These 9 T cell receptor beta chains share one sample of origin, sequenced in a study of blood T cell repertoires in COVID-19. The protocol was immunoSEQ multiplex PCR, while the TCRdb copy is restricted to in-frame clones and leaves out a portion. The table shows roughly 60,000 clones, with around four fifths occurring only once. The sample was peripheral blood. All receptors derive from an elderly man with acute or convalescent COVID-19.

Only a few counts were recorded for this clone. The rearrangement joins TRBV27 to TRBJ2-7; no firm D call. The CDR3 has 13 amino acids. CDR1 is MNHEY and CDR2 is SMNVEV in the germline V gene (reference sequence). Trimming removed 3 bases from V and 5 bases from J, with 11 bases in between. Here the CDR3 reads CASSFMLGDEQYF. The DNA of the CDR3 is TGTGCCAGCAGTTTCATGCTGGGCGACGAGCAGTACTTC.

The chain couples TRBV5-1 to TRBJ1-2; 8 positions match TRBD1. CDR3 length equals 16 residues. Germline values: CDR1 SGHRS, CDR2 YFSETQ. Trimming took 3 bases from V and 3 from J; bases not matched to a gene: 10. The CDR3 region has the DNA TGCGCCAGCAGCTATGGACAGGGTCGGATCGACTATGGCTACACCTTC. Protein product: CASSYGQGRIDYGYTF.

The chain has TRBV4-2 and TRBJ1-5, with D maybe TRBD1 (5 bases). Trimming removed 0 bases from V and 4 bases from J, with 10 bases in between. Germline CDR1 reads LGHNA; CDR2 reads YNFKEQ. The CDR3 consists of 15 residues. The CDR3 sequence is CASSQEEGFNQPQHF. In DNA, the CDR3 is TGTGCCAGCAGCCAAGAGGAGGGGTTTAATCAGCCCCAGCATTTT.

The chain couples TRBV10-2 to TRBJ1-2; TRBD1 matches at 8 bases. The CDR3 has 13 residues. With 6 bases clipped from V and 5 bases from J, the junction kept 5 bases outside the gene matches. The germline gives CDR1 WSHSY, CDR2 SAAADI. The CDR3: CASSGTGEYGYTF. The CDR3 region has the DNA TGCGCCAGCAGCGGGACAGGCGAGTATGGCTACACCTTC.

DNA of the CDR3: TGCGCCAGCAGCCAAGATTTGTTCAGGGGGGCAGGAAACACCATATATTTT. Its translation: CASSQDLFRGAGNTIYF. The chain joins TRBV4-1 to TRBJ1-3, with 7 bases identical to TRBD1. This CDR3 comprises 17 residues. J lost 4 bases, V lost 0 bases, and 9 bases had no gene match. Germline V lookup: CDR1 MGHRA, CDR2 YSYEKL.

The genes are TRBV5-5 and TRBJ1-5, with D possibly TRBD1 on 6 matching bases. Germline lookup yields CDR1 SGHKS and CDR2 YYEKEE (reference sequence). V lost 2 bases, J lost 0 bases, and 15 bases lay in between. CDR3 length: 17 amino acids. Here the CDR3 reads CASSLNPGDDSNQPQHF. The CDR3 DNA is TGTGCCAGCAGCTTAAACCCAGGGGACGATAGCAATCAGCCCCAGCATTTT. Full variable domain (outside the CDR3, taken from reference TRBV5-5 and TRBJ1-5): DAGVTQSPTHLIKTRGQQVTLRCSPISGHKSVSWYQQVLGQGPQFIFQYYEKEERGRGNFPDRFSARQFPNYSSELNVNALLLGDSALYLCASSLNPGDDSNQPQHFGDGTRLSIL.

The rearrangement joins TRBV6-2 or TRBV6-3 to TRBJ2-1, with D perhaps TRBD1 (6 bases). V lost 2 bases and J lost 4, with 9 bases in between. The CDR3 totals 14 residues. From germline, CDR1 is MNHEY and CDR2 SVGEGT. The CDR3 bases are TGTGCCAGCAGTTACGGAACAGGGTACAATGAGCAGTTCTTC. It specifies CASSYGTGYNEQFF.

The V and J genes are TRBV28 and TRBJ1-3, with 7 bases aligning to TRBD1. Germline trimming cut 6 bases from V and 4 bases from J; bases unmatched to any gene: 3. The CDR3 has 13 amino acids. The germline V gene has CDR1 MDHEN and CDR2 SYDVKM. As DNA, the CDR3 is TGTGCCAGCAGGACAGGGACCGGAAACACCATATATTTT. Translated: CASRTGTGNTIYF.

The V gene is TRBV5-1, the J gene TRBJ2-7; 8 bases fit TRBD2. The CDR3 consists of 13 residues. J gave up 4 bases and V 1 base, and 1 base lay outside the gene matches. Germline V gives CDR1 SGHRS, CDR2 YFSETQ. The CDR3 DNA is TGCGCCAGCAGCTTGCGGGAGGGATACGAGCAGTACTTC. This codes for CASSLREGYEQYF.